The present entry profiles one TCR beta chain with its context. This specimen belongs to a study of blood T cell repertoires in COVID-19. The wider study: Samples representing acute and convalescent COVID-19 were sourced from the United States, Italy and Spain.

The study recruited people aged roughly 18 to 95 years across roughly 23 US areas. Trimming pared 2 bases from V and 3 bases from J, leaving 8 bases between. This CDR3 comprises 13 residues. Germline CDR1 is SGHRS and CDR2 is YFSETQ. Original processing notes: Amplified reference gene primers provided the basis for estimating nucleated cell counts. Only in-frame clones appear in the TCRdb table, and some are missing; sequencing was by immunoSEQ multiplex PCR. The V and J calls and clone size come from that table; D and trimming were worked out from the DNA. The sample lists about 310,000 clones, 89% seen once, with roughly a tenth in the top ten.

What was sequenced was PBMCs or T cells enriched from blood (not recorded which). The J gene is TRBJ2-5, the V gene TRBV5-1; tentatively, D is TRBD1 (5 bases). The receptor's source is a woman in her 40s who had recovered from COVID-19. The DNA of the CDR3 is TGCGCCAGCAGCTTCGAAGGGGAAGAGACCCAGTACTTC. This translates into CASSFEGEETQYF.